The clone carrying this T cell receptor (beta chain) was seen only once. What it recognizes is unknown. This entry is derived from a study of CD4+ T cells in melanoma. Study-level results: Diverse differentiation states were reported for melanoma neoantigen-specific CD4+ T cells.

Repertoires were generated with immunoSEQ multiplex PCR, while TCRdb's copy carries only in-frame clones and drops some. Here the sample spans 15,000 to 20,000 clones, about 80% being singletons. The specimen was cells from a culture (not recorded whether cultured in vitro). This receptor was taken from a human donor with melanoma.

This CDR3 is CASSIRGGGSLQETQYF. CDR3 in DNA: TGTGCCAGTAGTATAAGGGGTGGGGGCAGCCTTCAAGAGACCCAGTACTTC. This chain connects TRBV19 to TRBJ2-5, with D tentatively TRBD1 (6 bases). V lost 2 bases and J 2 bases, leaving 18 bases between the germline ends. Germline loops: CDR1 LNHDA, CDR2 SQIVND (reference sequence). This CDR3 spans 17 amino acids.